The count of the clone carrying this T cell receptor beta chain is one. Its antigen is undetermined. The data derive from a study of cytomegalovirus exposure and HLA in healthy donors. Amplification used 60 Vbeta primers and 13 Jbeta primers. The method was immunoSEQ multiplex PCR; TCRdb's version includes in-frame clones alone and lacks a portion of them. The sample carries 150,000 to 200,000 clones, 75% to 80% recorded once. CDR3 size: 14 residues. V lost 0 bases and J 3 bases, leaving 6 bases between the germline ends. In germline, CDR1 is SGHTA, CDR2 FQGNSA. Findings and limits, study-wide: Under in vitro conditions, a few CMV-associated chains were confirmed as specific for CMV antigens. Most of the TCR beta V segments (in an earlier analysis) were productive either about 87% or about 30% of the time.

J is TRBJ1-3 and V is TRBV7-2, with D perhaps matching TRBD1 (5 bases). Input material: PBMCs. The sequence came from a woman aged 25 to 39 in good health and CMV-seropositive. DNA of the CDR3: TGTGCCAGCAGCTTAGCGGGGGGTGGAAACACCATATATTTT. It is translated as CASSLAGGGNTIYF.